This TCR beta chain was documented in a study of TIL therapy for anti-PD-1-resistant metastatic lung cancer (dated by TCRdb to the early 2020s). Study-wide context: Before any PD-1/PD-L1 blockade was given, tumors were harvested, nivolumab was then administered, and patients who progressed went on to receive lymphodepletion, an infusion of expanded TIL, and IL-2. Clonotypes were tracked across tumor, expanded TIL product and serial blood samples by T cell receptor beta sequencing of tumor and peripheral blood. Among the enrolled patients, the median age was approximately 54 years (range about 35-80), and the median tumor PD-L1 proportion score was more than 4.5%. Most of the cohort had lung adenocarcinoma, several tumors were EGFR-mutant and two were ALK-rearranged, and half of the patients were current or former smokers. A median non-synonymous tumor mutation burden of around 1.5 mutations per megabase was determined across the cohort by whole-exome sequencing. Findings and caveats that apply to the study as a whole: The study protocol defined all tumor marker inferences as exploratory. Generalizability was limited because the cohort was highly selected, with more treatment-naive, never-smoker and oncogene-addicted patients included than is typical. The baseline peripheral repertoire was partially replaced by infused TIL clonotypes, which then decayed over months, and persistence showed no apparent association with response.

Reading from cysteine to phenylalanine, the CDR3 counts 12 amino acids. Only the CDR3 DNA stays, 36 bases, in frame from base 1. CDR1 and CDR2 (WSHSY, SAAADI) derive from the germline V gene. Trimming removed 3 bases from V and 4 bases from J, leaving 4 bases between the germline ends. For this clone: Its antigen has not been determined. No base quality values were provided; no much bigger clone lies one nucleotide off.

TCR beta CDR3 regions were amplified from genomic DNA with the immunoSEQ v3 hsTCRB kit using bias-controlled multiplex PCR. TCR libraries were sequenced on an Illumina NextSeq 500 to 1.5 million to 2.5 million read pairs for survey level or about 5-6.5 million for deep level. Under the source paper's analysis protocol: The immunoSEQ Analyzer software assigned V, D and J genes, filtered out non-productive sequences, and reported clonality. To compare repertoires between infused TIL and blood, productive Simpson clonality was used along with the Morisita overlap index of productive TRB rearrangements. Absolute clonotype counts in blood were estimated as lymphocyte count times CD3+ fraction times the clone's productive frequency. Sourced from immuneACCESS, this table was stored by TCRdb with only in-frame sequences that have V and J called. A share of the clones is absent; for the studies checked, an unresolved V gene accounts for under half, and the remainder has no known explanation. That table furnishes V, J and clone size, whereas the DNA furnished D and trimming. The sample table shows around 30,000 clones, and 74% are seen once. The top ten clones comprise approximately 2.7% of the sample.

What this sample's time point label stands for: pre-treatment sample, taken before nivolumab and TIL therapy. Adults with stage 4 NSCLC were enrolled in a dual-center phase I trial from October 2017 to early 2020. Samples were obtained from a single-arm, open-label phase I trial in which tumor-infiltrating lymphocyte therapy with nivolumab was evaluated in advanced non-small cell lung cancer. Blood mononuclear cells from EDTA tubes were isolated by Ficoll gradient, snap-frozen as pellets, and DNA was extracted with a Qiagen mini-prep kit. The sequenced sample was blood, obtained at baseline. The receptor chain draws on TRBV10-2 and TRBJ2-1, with no reliable assignment of the D segment. The TCR was taken from a woman aged 30 to 85 with non-small cell lung cancer. The CDR3 protein sequence reads: CASSDGYNEQFF. The DNA reads TGCGCCAGCAGTGACGGATACAATGAGCAGTTCTTC.